These 14 T cell receptor beta chains were all obtained from the same sample, sequenced in a study of blood T cell repertoires in COVID-19. Using immunoSEQ multiplex PCR, the repertoire was profiled, and TCRdb retains in-frame clones only, with some absent. This repertoire shows about 410,000 clones, about nine tenths found once; its top ten account for approximately 1.5%. Sequencing was done on a sample of PBMCs or T cells enriched from blood (not recorded which). The origin of the receptors is a woman in her 30s who had recovered from COVID-19.

The J gene is TRBJ1-1, the V gene TRBV28; no clear D gene. V dropped 7 bases and J dropped 2 bases, with 11 bases sitting between them. Looked up from germline, CDR1 is MDHEN and CDR2 is SYDVKM. The CDR3 is made up of 13 amino acids. The CDR3 region has the DNA TGTGCCAGCACGGTCAGGTCAAACACTGAAGCTTTCTTT. It encodes CASTVRSNTEAFF.

The genes are TRBV7-9 and TRBJ2-3; D is possibly TRBD1 (6 bases). V lost 6 bases and J 0 bases, leaving 13 bases between the germline ends. The CDR3 covers 15 residues. Germline CDR1 SEHNR, CDR2 FQNEAQ (reference sequence). CDR3: CASRSSGESTDTQYF. The CDR3 bases are TGTGCCAGCAGATCATCAGGGGAGAGCACAGATACGCAGTATTTT.

The V and J genes are TRBV4-3 and TRBJ1-5, with 12 bases aligning to TRBD1. J lost 7 bases, V lost 3 bases, and 4 bases had no gene match. The CDR3 sequence is 15 residues long. Germline lookup yields CDR1 LGHNA and CDR2 YSLEER. CDR3 in amino acids: CASSQGTGGWQPQHF. The CDR3 region has the DNA TGCGCCAGCAGCCAGGGGACAGGGGGCTGGCAGCCCCAGCATTTT.

The chain employs TRBV29-1 and TRBJ1-3; 9 bases line up with TRBD1. The junction had 7 bases not matched to a gene; V was cut back by 6 bases and J by 4 bases. The germline V gene encodes CDR1 SQVTM and CDR2 ANQGSEA. The CDR3 has 14 residues. Here the CDR3 DNA reads TGCAGCGTGCTACAGGGGGCAGGAGGAAACACCATATATTTT. It codes for CSVLQGAGGNTIYF. Looking up the rest from reference TRBV29-1 and TRBJ1-3 gives the full variable domain: SAVISQKPSRDICQRGTSLTIQCQVDSQVTMMFWYRQQPGQSLTLIATANQGSEATYESGFVIDKFPISRPNLTFSTLTVSNMSPEDSSIYLCSVLQGAGGNTIYFGEGSWLTVV.

V and J are TRBV7-9 and TRBJ2-1, with TRBD2 matching over 10 bases. With V trimmed by 3 bases and J by 7 bases, 12 bases remained unmatched. This CDR3 comprises 17 residues. Germline loops: CDR1 SEHNR, CDR2 FQNEAQ (reference sequence). CDR3 loop: CASSFPRSGRIRNEQFF. CDR3 nucleotides: TGTGCCAGCAGCTTTCCCCGTAGCGGGAGGATTAGGAATGAGCAGTTCTTC.

CDR3 amino acids: CASSPQVPPYEQYF. Written as DNA, the CDR3 is TGTGCCAGCAGTCCACAGGTCCCTCCCTACGAGCAGTACTTC. V and J are TRBV28 and TRBJ2-7, with TRBD1 as a possible D gene (5 bases). With 5 bases removed from V and 2 bases from J, the gap between germline ends came to 13 bases. The germline V gene encodes CDR1 MDHEN and CDR2 SYDVKM. This CDR3 comprises 14 residues. Combining the CDR3 with reference TRBV28 and TRBJ2-7 gives the whole variable domain DVKVTQSSRYLVKRTGEKVFLECVQDMDHENMFWYRQDPGLGLRLIYFSYDVKMKEKGDIPEGYSVSREKKERFSLILESASTNQTSMYLCASSPQVPPYEQYFGPGTRLTVT.

This rearrangement joins TRBV6-1 to TRBJ2-5, with a weak D call TRBD2 (5 bases). The CDR3 extends over 16 amino acids. The germline V gene has CDR1 MNHNS and CDR2 SASEGT. Trimming took off 3 bases at V and 2 bases at J, with 16 bases between the two ends. The CDR3 DNA sequence: TGTGCCAGCAGTGACCGGGGATCCGCGGTGCAAGAGACCCAGTACTTC. This gives the protein CASSDRGSAVQETQYF.

V is TRBV5-1 and J is TRBJ1-1; 7 bases map to TRBD1. The J segment lost 2 bases and the V segment lost 1 base, leaving 11 bases of the junction unmatched. The V gene's germline CDR1 is SGHRS and CDR2 YFSETQ. The CDR3 has 17 residues. The CDR3 sequence is CASSLSRRDSRNTEAFF. The CDR3 nucleotides read TGCGCCAGCAGCTTGTCCAGAAGGGACAGCCGAAACACTGAAGCTTTCTTT.

The chain joins TRBV19 to TRBJ2-2; 9 bases map to TRBD2. Trimming at V came to 7 bases and at J to 4 bases, leaving 7 bases not matched to a gene. The CDR3 is made up of 15 amino acids. The germline V gene has CDR1 LNHDA and CDR2 SQIVND (reference sequence). The CDR3 loop reads CASKPSGISTGELFF. For the CDR3, the DNA is TGTGCCAGTAAGCCTAGCGGGATTAGCACCGGGGAGCTGTTTTTT.

The chain is built from TRBV30 and TRBJ1-6; TRBD1 matches 7 bases. The CDR3 contains 13 residues. V lost 5 bases and J lost 10; bases outside the gene matches: 8. Germline CDR1 GTSNPN, CDR2 SVGIG (reference sequence). The CDR3 here is CAWGIGGHSPLHF. Here the CDR3 DNA reads TGTGCCTGGGGCATAGGGGGCCACTCACCCCTCCACTTT.

CDR3 residues: CASSLSSGGTRGDYEQYF. The CDR3 bases are TGTGCCAGCAGTTTATCGAGTGGCGGGACTCGGGGCGATTACGAGCAGTACTTC. The chain combines TRBV27 with TRBJ2-7; D is perhaps TRBD2 (6 bases). Germline CDR1 is MNHEY and CDR2 is SMNVEV (reference sequence). CDR3 length equals 18 residues. V was shortened by 0 bases and J by 4 bases, with 22 bases between the two germline ends.

This chain connects TRBV3-1 (or the pseudogene TRBV3-2) to TRBJ1-2; 8 bases line up with TRBD1. V lost 6 bases to trimming and J lost 4 bases; unmatched junction nucleotides: 10. Germline CDR1 is LGHDT and CDR2 is YNNKEL (reference sequence). This CDR3 contains 15 residues. In DNA, the CDR3 is TGTGCCAGCAGTCGTCAGGGGGCGCGTGGCTATGGCTACACCTTC. It codes for CASSRQGARGYGYTF.

This clone was observed once. The chain links TRBV6-5 to TRBJ2-7, with TRBD2 identical over 8 bases. This CDR3 has 15 amino acids. Per germline, CDR1 MNHEY and CDR2 SVGAGI. The J segment lost 2 bases and the V segment lost 7 bases, leaving 10 bases of the junction unmatched. As DNA, the CDR3 is TGTGCCAGCACCCCACTAGCGGCCGCAACCTACGAGCAGTACTTC. Protein product: CASTPLAAATYEQYF.

The rearrangement uses TRBV19 and TRBJ2-5, with 10 nucleotides matching TRBD2. In germline, CDR1 is LNHDA, CDR2 SQIVND (reference sequence). The CDR3 is made up of 15 amino acids. The V and J ends lost 4 bases and 2 bases, in that order; junction bases with no gene match: 4. This CDR3 is CASSKLAGLQETQYF. As DNA, the CDR3 is TGTGCCAGTAGTAAACTAGCGGGGTTGCAAGAGACCCAGTACTTC.